What follows are 28 T cell receptor beta chains derived from one specimen sequenced in a study of T-cell memory formation after mild COVID-19. TCRdb processed the 5' RACE reads anew with MiXCR; each CDR3 protein has one entry. This table has around 200,000 distinct CDR3 sequences, approximately 18% appearing once. The specimen sequenced was PBMCs or a T cell subset sorted from them (not recorded which). These receptors all stem from a man between 18 and 29 years old who had mild COVID-19 (a few samples of this study predate the infection). Cell type and time point are not known.

This clonotype was seen a handful of times. This chain links TRBV20-1 with TRBJ2-5, with a weak D call TRBD1 (5 bases). Germline V lookup: CDR1 DFQATT, CDR2 SNEGSKA (reference sequence). CDR3 length equals 12 residues. The ends were cut back, 2 bases at V and 4 bases at J, with 8 bases in the middle. The CDR3 sequence: CSARRGGETQYF. For the CDR3, the DNA is TGCAGTGCTAGAAGGGGTGGAGAGACCCAGTACTTC.

The chain is built from TRBV28 and TRBJ2-7; tentatively, D is TRBD1 or TRBD2 (5 bases each). CDR3 length: 14 amino acids. Germline CDR1 is MDHEN and CDR2 is SYDVKM. V was clipped by 7 bases and J by 2 bases, with 15 bases between them. CDR3 amino acids: CASTSGTATYEQYV. The CDR3 DNA sequence: TGTGCCAGCACCTCCGGGACCGCCACCTACGAGCAGTACGTC.

The V and J genes are TRBV6-1 and TRBJ2-5; weak D call: TRBD2 (6 bases). The germline V and J ends were trimmed by 0 bases and 3 bases, with 11 bases remaining between them. The CDR3 covers 15 residues. The germline CDR1 and CDR2 sequences are MNHNS and SASEGT. DNA of the CDR3: TGTGCCAGCAGTGAAGCTAGCGGAGGGAAAGAGACCCAGTACTTC. Its protein product is CASSEASGGKETQYF.

This clonotype was counted between two and nine times. The CDR3 loop is CASRRDRGTDTQYF. The CDR3 nucleotides are TGTGCCAGCAGACGGGACAGGGGTACAGATACGCAGTATTTT. V gene TRBV12-3 or TRBV12-4 combines with J gene TRBJ2-3, with TRBD1 matching over 10 bases. CDR3 length: 14 residues. The trim removed 6 bases at V and 3 bases at J, leaving 3 bases unmatched.

This clonotype showed up just a few times. The V gene is TRBV7-3, the J gene TRBJ2-2; 11 nucleotides agree with TRBD1. Germline CDR1 reads SGHTA; CDR2 reads FQGTGA. Unmatched junction bases numbered 5, after V lost 5 bases and J lost 6 bases. The CDR3 is 15 amino acids. In nucleotides, the CDR3 is TGTGCCAGCAGCACCGGGACAGGGGGTTCCGGGGAGCTGTTTTTT. Protein: CASSTGTGGSGELFF.

Remarks on this clonotype: A much larger clone is a single base away; this may be a read error. The chain has TRBV5-1 and TRBJ2-5; D unclear. CDR3 length: 11 amino acids. Per germline, CDR1 SGHRS and CDR2 YFSETQ. The DNA for the CDR3 is TGCGCCAGCAGCATCCAAGCGACCCAGTACTTC. Its protein product is CASSIQATQYF.

The J gene is TRBJ2-7, the V gene TRBV11-2, with D perhaps TRBD1 or TRBD2 (5 bases each). The V end lost 5 bases, the J end lost 6 bases, and 17 bases lay between the germline ends. CDR1 and CDR2 from the germline V gene are SGHAT and FQNNGV. The CDR3 covers 14 residues. CDR3 loop: CASSPPRERGEQYV. The CDR3 coding sequence is TGTGCCAGCAGCCCCCCCAGGGAGCGTGGCGAGCAGTACGTC.

This clonotype has a handful of counts. The V call is TRBV5-1, the J call TRBJ1-5; D not certain. V gave up 4 bases and J gave up 4 bases, with 15 bases separating them. The CDR3 runs 15 residues. Germline V CDR1 and CDR2: SGHRS, YFSETQ. CDR3: CASSDLPDSNQPQHF. CDR3 nucleotide sequence: TGCGCCAGCAGCGACTTGCCAGATTCTAATCAGCCCCAGCATTTT.

Turning to this clonotype: One end of the junction varies from germline; a read error may be responsible. This chain's CDR3 is CASSLGGEGELFF. CDR3 nucleotides: TGTGCTAGCAGCCTGGGGGGCGAAGGGGAGCTGTTTTTT. This chain uses TRBV7-7 with TRBJ2-2; perhaps D is TRBD1 or TRBD2 (6 bases each). The CDR3 is 13 amino acids. Germline V lookup: CDR1 SSHAT, CDR2 FNYEAQ (reference sequence).

V and J are TRBV11-2 and TRBJ2-7; 7 nucleotides agree with TRBD1. The CDR3 consists of 15 residues. In germline, CDR1 is SGHAT, CDR2 FQNNGV. Losses at the gene ends were 4 bases for V and 3 bases for J; bases not matched to a gene: 9. CDR3 DNA: TGTGCCAGCAGCTCTATCCGGGACAGAGACTACGAGCAGTACTTC. The encoded protein is CASSSIRDRDYEQYF.

This clonotype showed up just a few times. V and J are TRBV5-1 and TRBJ1-1; possibly TRBD1 for D (5 bases). The CDR3 totals 15 residues. Germline loops: CDR1 SGHRS, CDR2 YFSETQ. Trimming stripped 0 bases from V and 1 base from J, with 10 bases between. The CDR3 sequence is CASSLEPGTNTEAFF. The CDR3 DNA reads TGCGCCAGCAGCTTGGAGCCGGGGACGAACACTGAAGCTTTCTTT.

V and J are TRBV12-3 or TRBV12-4 and TRBJ1-1; perhaps TRBD1 as D (5 bases). Deletions cut 6 bases from V and 6 bases from J, with 14 bases between. The length of the CDR3 is 13 residues. CDR3 residues: CASRSGLTAEAFF. In DNA, the CDR3 is TGTGCCAGCAGGTCGGGGCTAACGGCTGAAGCTTTCTTT.

This clonotype turned up a few times. V and J are TRBV9 and TRBJ1-1; unclear D gene. Germline V lookup: CDR1 SGDLS, CDR2 YYNGEE. There are 11 residues in the CDR3. The V and J ends lost 4 bases and 6 bases respectively, with 7 bases between them. This chain's CDR3 is CASSRGPEAFF. The CDR3 DNA is TGTGCCAGCAGCCGGGGTCCTGAAGCTTTCTTT.

This chain joins TRBV20-1 and TRBJ1-4, with a tentative D call TRBD1 (5 bases). The CDR3 sequence is 11 residues long. Germline CDR1 reads DFQATT; CDR2 reads SNEGSKA (reference sequence). V was clipped by 3 bases and J by 14 bases, with 13 bases between them. CDR3 protein: CSASVQGFLFF. CDR3 coding DNA: TGCAGTGCTAGCGTTCAGGGTTTTCTGTTTTTT.

CDR3 amino acids: CASSQMGGVADTQYF. The CDR3 bases are TGCGCCAGCAGCCAGATGGGAGGGGTGGCAGATACGCAGTATTTT. The genes are TRBV4-1 and TRBJ2-3; 7 bases line up with TRBD2. V lost 3 bases and J lost 4; bases outside the gene matches: 7. Germline loops: CDR1 MGHRA, CDR2 YSYEKL. There are 15 residues in the CDR3.

This clonotype was observed at least ten times. The chain joins TRBV5-1 to TRBJ2-4; 11 positions match TRBD2. The germline gives CDR1 SGHRS, CDR2 YFSETQ. The CDR3 runs to 14 residues. V was clipped by 4 bases and J by 6 bases; unmatched bases: 3. The CDR3 DNA sequence: TGCGCCAGCAGCGCTACTAGCGGGGGAAACATTCAGTACTTC. This translates into CASSATSGGNIQYF.

Only a few counts were recorded for this clonotype. This rearrangement joins TRBV5-1 to TRBJ1-2; 7 bases line up with TRBD1. The CDR3 extends over 14 amino acids. CDR1 SGHRS and CDR2 YFSETQ come from the germline V gene. V was clipped by 1 base and J by 4 bases; unmatched bases: 4. CDR3 nucleotide sequence: TGCGCCAGCAGCTTGCAGACAGGGAGCTATGGCTACACCTTC. Its protein is CASSLQTGSYGYTF.

This clonotype was seen at least ten times. The chain couples TRBV7-9 to TRBJ2-5; 11 nucleotides line up with TRBD1. This CDR3 has 17 amino acids. V lost 6 bases, J lost 2 bases, and 11 bases stayed unmatched. The germline gives CDR1 SEHNR, CDR2 FQNEAQ (reference sequence). The chain's CDR3 is CASSPRGTGGTQETQYF. The CDR3 bases are TGTGCCAGCAGTCCACGGGGGACAGGGGGGACTCAAGAGACCCAGTACTTC. The full variable domain, its missing parts supplied by reference TRBV7-9 and TRBJ2-5, is DTGVSQNPRHKITKRGQNVTFRCDPISEHNRLYWYRQTLGQGPEFLTYFQNEAQLEKSRLLSDRFSAERPKGSFSTLEIQRTEQGDSAMYLCASSPRGTGGTQETQYFGPGTRLLVL.

The chain has TRBV6-2 or TRBV6-3 and TRBJ1-5, with D possibly TRBD1 on 5 matching bases. The CDR3 totals 16 residues. Trimming took off 10 bases at V and 3 bases at J, with 22 bases between the two ends. Germline V gives CDR1 MNHEY, CDR2 SVGEGT. This CDR3 reads CATSRDFDPHNQPQHF. DNA of the CDR3: TGTGCCACCAGCCGGGACTTCGACCCCCACAATCAGCCCCAGCATTTT.

The chain combines TRBV5-1 with TRBJ1-2; the D gene is possibly TRBD1 (6 bases). Trimming shortened V by 3 bases and J by 3 bases, and 15 bases separated the two germline ends. The CDR3 loop spans 15 amino acids. CDR1 is SGHRS, CDR2 YFSETQ, per germline. CDR3 loop: CASSSVQGLDYGYTF. The CDR3 DNA follows: TGCGCCAGCAGCTCCGTACAGGGCCTTGACTATGGCTACACCTTC.

V gene TRBV24-1 combines with J gene TRBJ2-5; D remains unclear. V was cut by 9 bases and J by 3 bases, with 13 bases left in between. CDR1 is KGHDR and CDR2 is SFDVKD in the germline V gene. CDR3 size: 13 residues. The CDR3 region has the DNA TGTGCCACCGGAGAACTGACGAAAGAGACCCAGTACTTC. Protein sequence: CATGELTKETQYF.

The chain carries TRBV20-1 and TRBJ2-1; a possible D gene is TRBD2 (7 bases). The CDR3 runs 14 residues. Between the trimmed V and J ends, which lost 5 bases and 8 bases, there was a span of 19 bases. The V gene's germline CDR1 is DFQATT and CDR2 SNEGSKA (reference sequence). The CDR3 spells CSAGRGATVDEQFF. Here the CDR3 DNA reads TGCAGTGCTGGACGGGGGGCCACGGTCGATGAGCAGTTCTTC.

About this clonotype itself: One end of the junction varies from germline; a read error may be responsible. The V call is TRBV24-1, the J call TRBJ1-5; 9 bases agree with TRBD1. Germline V gene lookup returns CDR1 KGHDR and CDR2 SFDVKD. The length of the CDR3 is 16 residues. The CDR3 protein is CATSDPGTGNHQPQNF. DNA for the CDR3: TGTGCCACCAGTGATCCCGGGACAGGGAACCATCAGCCCCAGAATTTT.

The V gene is TRBV2, the J gene TRBJ2-1; D is undetermined. In germline, CDR1 is SNHLY, CDR2 FYNNEI. Trimming cost V 1 base and J 0 bases, with 4 bases left between them. This CDR3 is built from 14 residues. CDR3 sequence reads: CASSEGSSYNEQFF. The CDR3 nucleotides read TGTGCCAGCAGTGAAGGGAGCTCCTACAATGAGCAGTTCTTC.

This chain joins TRBV2 and TRBJ2-3; maybe TRBD2 (6 bases). V was pared by 3 bases and J by 6 bases, with 13 bases between. Germline V gene lookup returns CDR1 SNHLY and CDR2 FYNNEI. This CDR3 has 14 amino acids. Here the CDR3 reads CASSDAGRGDTQYF. CDR3 DNA sequence: TGTGCCAGCAGTGATGCGGGGAGAGGTGATACGCAGTATTTT.

In its sample, this clonotype was seen a few times. The chain combines TRBV7-2 with TRBJ2-5; no definite D call. There are 14 residues in the CDR3. Germline lookup yields CDR1 SGHTA and CDR2 FQGNSA. Trimming removed 3 bases from V and 1 base from J, with 9 bases in between. CDR3: CASSLGYTQETQYF. CDR3 nucleotide sequence: TGTGCCAGCAGCTTGGGATATACCCAAGAGACCCAGTACTTC.

The rearrangement uses TRBV5-4 and TRBJ2-3; D is perhaps TRBD2 (6 bases). CDR3 length: 15 residues. Between the trimmed V and J ends, which lost 4 bases and 5 bases, there was a span of 17 bases. Germline V lookup: CDR1 SGHNT, CDR2 YYREEE (reference sequence). CDR3 in amino acids: CASSPRRGGEDTQYF. CDR3 coding DNA: TGTGCCAGCAGCCCTCGGAGGGGCGGGGAAGATACGCAGTATTTT.

The chain couples TRBV20-1 to TRBJ2-3, with D perhaps TRBD2 (6 bases). Germline CDR1 reads DFQATT; CDR2 reads SNEGSKA (reference sequence). The CDR3 has 13 amino acids. V lost 4 bases, J lost 3 bases, and 11 bases lay in between. CDR3 sequence: CSAKSGSTDTQYF. The CDR3, as DNA: TGCAGTGCTAAAAGCGGGTCGACAGATACGCAGTATTTT.